A selection of T cell receptor beta chains follows, all from one sample in a study of Ad26.COV2.S vaccination and SARS-CoV-2 variants. TCRdb's table, derived via immunoSEQ multiplex PCR, lists solely in-frame clones and lacks some. The table records a few hundred thousand clones, about 92% of them present only once. This specimen was peripheral blood, taken in a trial of Ad26.COV2.S vaccine versus placebo. The origin of the receptors is a person aged 18 to 65 who received the Ad26.COV2.S COVID-19 vaccine or a placebo. The CDR3 runs from the conserved cysteine through the conserved F or W. The D gene is left open where the match is weak. The listing skips clone size in some rows; elsewhere it reads once, few, many or a size class.

.	TRBV12-3/TRBV12-4	TRBJ2-7	.	13	TGTGCCAGCAGCAAAATTAGATCCTACGAGCAGTACTTC	CASSKIRSYEQYF
.	TRBV5-4	TRBJ1-1	.	13	TGTGCCAGCAGCTTAATATACAACACTGAAGCTTTCTTT	CASSLIYNTEAFF
.	TRBV5-1	TRBJ2-5	.	11	TGCGCCAGCCGTCGGGGGGAGACCCAGTACTTC	CASRRGETQYF
TRBD1	TRBV11-2	TRBJ2-7	.	13	TGTGCCAGCAGCTCACGACAGGGGTACGAGCAGTACTTC	CASSSRQGYEQYF
.	TRBV5-1	TRBJ2-7	.	13	TGCGCCAGCAGCTTGGAAGAGTCCTACGAGCAGTACTTC	CASSLEESYEQYF
.	TRBV6-4	TRBJ1-2	.	14	TGTGCCAGCAAGGACGACGCCGCTAACTATGGCTACACCTTC	CASKDDAANYGYTF
TRBD1	TRBV18	TRBJ1-4	.	15	TGTGCCAGCACTACTCGGACAGGGACTAATGAAAAACTGTTTTTT	CASTTRTGTNEKLFF
.	TRBV5-4	TRBJ1-1	.	13	TGTGCCAGCAGCCGGGGATTGAACACTGAAGCTTTCTTT	CASSRGLNTEAFF
TRBD1	TRBV7-8	TRBJ2-5	once	15	TGTGCCAGCAGCTTAGCCGACAGGGGAGGCGAGACCCAGTACTTC	CASSLADRGGETQYF
TRBD1	TRBV7-9	TRBJ1-2	.	16	TGTGCCAGCAGCCCGGCCGGGACAGGGGGCCACTATGGCTACACCTTC	CASSPAGTGGHYGYTF
TRBD2	TRBV4-3	TRBJ2-3	.	15	TGCGCCAGCAGCCAAGCAAGCGGGGGACCAGATACGCAGTATTTT	CASSQASGGPDTQYF
.	TRBV5-5	TRBJ2-3	.	15	TGTGCCAGCAGCACCAAGGGGGATTCCGCAGATACGCAGTATTTT	CASSTKGDSADTQYF
TRBD1	TRBV6-5	TRBJ2-7	.	13	TGTGCCAGCAGGTGGACAGGGTTCTACGAGCAGTACTTC	CASRWTGFYEQYF
.	TRBV14	TRBJ1-3	.	13	TGTGCCAGCAGCCACAGGGCTGGAAACACCATATATTTT	CASSHRAGNTIYF
TRBD1	TRBV5-6	TRBJ2-2	once	12	TGCTTTACAGGGGTCAACACCGGGGAGCTGTTTTTT	CFTGVNTGELFF
.	TRBV7-8	TRBJ2-6	.	18	TGTGCCAGCAGCTTAGACCATTTAGGTTCGTCTGGGGCCAACGTCCTGACTTTC	CASSLDHLGSSGANVLTF
TRBD1	TRBV4-3	TRBJ2-7	.	15	TGCGCCAGCAGCCTCCGACAGGGACCTTTCTACGAGCAGTACTTC	CASSLRQGPFYEQYF
.	TRBV12-3/TRBV12-4	TRBJ2-1	.	12	TGTGCCACTCAGGGGGGCTACAATGAGCAGTTCTTC	CATQGGYNEQFF
.	TRBV2	TRBJ1-1	.	14	TGTGCCAGCAGCGAAACCACAGGGCTTACTGAAGCTTTCTTT	CASSETTGLTEAFF
.	TRBV3-1/TRBV3-2	TRBJ2-7	.	14	TGTGCCAGCAGCCAGTGGGCTAACAGGTACGAGCAGTACTTC	CASSQWANRYEQYF
.	TRBV30	TRBJ2-2	.	16	TGTGCCTGGAGTGGGCTAGACAGGTTGGGGACCGGGGAGCTGTTTTTT	CAWSGLDRLGTGELFF
TRBD2	TRBV5-6	TRBJ2-1	.	15	TGTGCCAGCAGCTTGGCTGGCGGGGGGCGGAATGAGCAGTTCTTC	CASSLAGGGRNEQFF
TRBD1	TRBV12-5	TRBJ2-2	.	14	TGTGCTAGCGGACAGGGGGCGAACACCGGGGAGCTGTTTTTT	CASGQGANTGELFF
.	TRBV5-5	TRBJ1-5	.	17	TGTGCCAGCAGCTTGGCCTTGGGGGGCGACGGCAATCAGCCCCAGCATTTT	CASSLALGGDGNQPQHF
.	TRBV28	TRBJ2-5	.	16	TGTGCCAGCAGTAGATACGACGGGGTGGGCGGAGAGACCCAGTACTTC	CASSRYDGVGGETQYF
TRBD2	TRBV30	TRBJ2-1	.	15	TGTGCCTGGAATTGGGGTACTAGCGGGGTTGATGAGCAGTTCTTC	CAWNWGTSGVDEQFF
TRBD2	TRBV28	TRBJ2-1	.	16	TGTGCCAGCAGTCGTATCCAGCGGGGCGGTTACTGGGAGCAGTTCTTC	CASSRIQRGGYWEQFF
.	TRBV7-9	TRBJ1-1	.	14	TGTGCCAGCAGCCAACCCCCCTTGAACACTGAAGCTTTCTTT	CASSQPPLNTEAFF
TRBD1	TRBV4-2	TRBJ2-1	.	13	TGTGCCAGCAGCGAACAGGGGTCGAATGAGCAGTTCTTC	CASSEQGSNEQFF
.	TRBV2	TRBJ2-1	.	16	TGTGCCAGCAGTGAAATTAGGAGGAGCTCCTACAATGAGCAGTTCTTC	CASSEIRRSSYNEQFF
.	TRBV28	TRBJ1-6	once	15	TGTGCCAGCAGCCCCTGGGGAGGGTATAATTCACCCCTCCACTTT	CASSPWGGYNSPLHF
.	TRBV6-6	TRBJ1-1	.	12	TGTGCCAGCAGTTACAGGGTCACTGAAGCTTTCTTT	CASSYRVTEAFF
.	TRBV7-6	TRBJ2-1	.	13	TGTGCCAGCAGCTTAGGGGGGGAGTATGAGCAGTTCTTC	CASSLGGEYEQFF
TRBD1	TRBV18	TRBJ1-1	.	17	TGTGCCAGCTCACCCAAGACAGGGGGCAGGAGGGTCACTGAAGCTTTCTTT	CASSPKTGGRRVTEAFF
TRBD2	TRBV13	TRBJ2-5	.	17	TGTGCCAGCAGCCCTCGGACTAGCGGGGAGATTGGAGAGACCCAGTACTTC	CASSPRTSGEIGETQYF
.	TRBV4-3	TRBJ2-7	.	16	TGCGCCAGCAGCCAAGATTGGGGGGATCCCCCCTACGAGCAGTACTTC	CASSQDWGDPPYEQYF
.	TRBV27	TRBJ1-1	.	13	TGTGCCAGCAGCCGAGGGGTCGGCGCTGAAGCTTTCTTT	CASSRGVGAEAFF
TRBD2	TRBV9	TRBJ2-5	.	12	TGTGCCAGCAGCCGGGGGGGAGAGACCCAGTACTTC	CASSRGGETQYF
.	TRBV5-1	TRBJ2-3	.	13	TGCGCCAGCGGTACTAGCCGCACAGATACGCAGTATTTT	CASGTSRTDTQYF
TRBD1	TRBV14	TRBJ2-7	once	15	TGTGCCAGCAGCCAAGAACCAGGGGGCGGGTACGAGCAGTACTTC	CASSQEPGGGYEQYF
TRBD1	TRBV5-1	TRBJ1-2	.	14	TGCGCCAGCAGCTCGCAGGGGGCAAACTATGGCTACACCTTC	CASSSQGANYGYTF
.	TRBV6-5	TRBJ2-1	.	15	TGTGCCAGCAGTCCCACCACGGGAATCTACAATGAGCAGTTCTTC	CASSPTTGIYNEQFF
.	TRBV18	TRBJ1-3	.	15	TGTGCCAGCTCACCAATAGGGGGCTCTGGAAACACCATATATTTT	CASSPIGGSGNTIYF
.	TRBV11-2	TRBJ1-1	.	12	TGTGCCAGCAGCTTTAGGGAGGGTGAAGCTTTCTTT	CASSFREGEAFF
.	TRBV6-1	TRBJ1-2	.	15	TGTGCCAGCAGTGAAGCGGGGGCTATCTCTCGCGGCTACACCTTC	CASSEAGAISRGYTF
.	TRBV10-3	TRBJ2-7	.	11	TGTGCCATCAGTGCGTCCTACGAGCAGTACTTC	CAISASYEQYF
.	TRBV7-6	TRBJ1-5	.	15	TGTGCCAGCAGCTTAGCCGGAAACACAAATCAGCCCCAGCATTTT	CASSLAGNTNQPQHF
.	TRBV6-1	TRBJ2-7	.	15	TGTGCCAGCAGTGAAAGTCCCCCAGGGACGGGCGAGCAGTACTTC	CASSESPPGTGEQYF
.	TRBV6-5	TRBJ1-1	.	15	TGTGCCAGCAGTTACTCAGTGGGGGTGGACACTGAAGCTTTCTTT	CASSYSVGVDTEAFF
TRBD2	TRBV18	TRBJ2-5	.	17	TGTGCCAGCTCACGAATGACTAGCGGGGGACCCCAAGAGACCCAGTACTTC	CASSRMTSGGPQETQYF
.	TRBV27	TRBJ2-1	.	14	TGTGCCAGCAGTTCCGGGCTTGCCTACAATGAGCAGTTCTTC	CASSSGLAYNEQFF
.	TRBV11-2	TRBJ2-1	.	19	TGTGCCAGCAGCTCCACTGGGACGTGGCTCCCCTATTCCTACAATGAGCAGTTCTTC	CASSSTGTWLPYSYNEQFF
TRBD1	TRBV30	TRBJ1-5	.	14	TGTGCCTGGGACAGGGAGTATAGCAATCAGCCCCAGCATTTT	CAWDREYSNQPQHF